A single sample is the source of the 18 T cell receptor beta chains below, sequenced in a study of control samples from healthy donors and cancer patients (dated by TCRdb to 2019 to 2021). The library was generated by the immunoSEQ multiplex PCR assay. The source is immuneACCESS, and TCRdb retained only in-frame sequences with V and J called. Part of the clones is not carried over; for the studies checked, unresolved V genes explain less than half of this, and the remainder is unexplained. The sample table shows some 74,000 clones, and 75% to 85% are seen once. Roughly 14% of the sample lies in the top ten. Material: blood. These receptors all stem from a man aged 55-75 years in good health.

This chain connects TRBV20-1 to TRBJ2-3; 9 bases fit TRBD2. V was pared by 3 bases and J by 4 bases, with 5 bases of the junction left unmatched. The CDR3 has 14 residues. The germline V gene encodes CDR1 DFQATT and CDR2 SNEGSKA (reference sequence). As DNA, the CDR3 is TGCAGTGCTAGTAGCGGGAGTGTGGCAGATACGCAGTATTTT. Translation: CSASSGSVADTQYF.

The rearrangement joins TRBV6-5 to TRBJ1-1; D may be TRBD1 (5 bases). CDR1 is MNHEY and CDR2 is SVGAGI in the germline V gene. The CDR3 consists of 14 residues. Trimming cost V 2 bases and J 0 bases, with 7 bases left between them. The CDR3 loop is CASSYGDVNTEAFF. The CDR3 coding sequence is TGTGCCAGCAGTTACGGGGACGTGAACACTGAAGCTTTCTTT.

The chain carries TRBV28 and TRBJ1-2; TRBD1 matches at 7 bases. The CDR3 sequence is 14 residues long. Germline-derived CDR1 and CDR2 are MDHEN and SYDVKM. With 4 bases clipped from V and 8 bases from J, the junction kept 10 bases outside the gene matches. The CDR3 DNA follows: TGTGCCAGCAGTTCTACAGGGGTATTCGGAGGCTACACCTTC. This sequence encodes CASSSTGVFGGYTF.

This clone was counted a single time. The J gene is TRBJ2-1, the V gene TRBV30; a weak D match, TRBD2 (6 bases). V dropped 8 bases and J dropped 5 bases, with 19 bases sitting between them. CDR1 GTSNPN and CDR2 SVGIG come from the germline V gene (reference sequence). CDR3 length equals 14 residues. The CDR3 nucleotides read TGTGCCGGGATGGGGGGTGGCTCTAACAATGAGCAGTTCTTC. Protein product: CAGMGGGSNNEQFF.

The chain joins TRBV30 to TRBJ1-6; D unresolved. V was shortened by 2 bases and J by 4 bases, with 6 bases between the two germline ends. The V gene's germline CDR1 is GTSNPN and CDR2 SVGIG (reference sequence). CDR3 size: 13 residues. The CDR3 sequence: CAWSPSYNSPLHF. The CDR3 DNA sequence: TGTGCCTGGAGTCCCTCGTATAATTCACCCCTCCACTTT.

The V and J genes are TRBV19 and TRBJ2-1; the match to TRBD2 covers 10 bases. From germline, CDR1 is LNHDA and CDR2 SQIVND (reference sequence). CDR3 size: 17 residues. J lost 3 bases, V lost 1 base, and 6 bases had no gene match. CDR3 sequence (DNA): TGTGCCAGTAGTATAGGGGCTAGCGGGAGACTCTACAATGAGCAGTTCTTC. Its translation is CASSIGASGRLYNEQFF.

The gene calls are TRBV10-3 and TRBJ2-7; D possibly matches TRBD1 or TRBD2 (5 bases each). In germline, CDR1 is ENHRY, CDR2 SYGVKD. This CDR3 is built from 13 residues. The V end was cut by 3 bases, the J end by 3 bases, with 9 bases between. CDR3 in DNA: TGTGCCATCAGTGATACGAGGGGCTACGAGCAGTACTTC. This codes for CAISDTRGYEQYF.

The chain combines TRBV4-3 with TRBJ1-3; D ambiguous. CDR1 LGHNA and CDR2 YSLEER come from the germline V gene. Trimming stripped 1 base from V and 0 bases from J, with 13 bases between. The CDR3 consists of 17 residues. The CDR3 loop reads CASSQGGGLYSGNTIYF. The CDR3 DNA is TGCGCCAGCAGCCAAGGGGGAGGGTTATACTCTGGAAACACCATATATTTT.

The chain uses TRBV7-9 and TRBJ1-3; D possibly corresponds to TRBD1 (5 bases). The V end lost 1 base, the J end lost 0 bases, and 10 bases lay between the germline ends. Per germline, CDR1 SEHNR and CDR2 FQNEAQ (reference sequence). There are 16 residues in the CDR3. Here the CDR3 DNA reads TGTGCCAGCAGCTTAGGAGCAGGGAGCTCTGGAAACACCATATATTTT. Translation: CASSLGAGSSGNTIYF.

V usage is TRBV28 and J usage is TRBJ2-7; TRBD1 is a possible D gene (6 bases). This CDR3 has 13 amino acids. V lost 4 bases, J lost 5 bases, and 12 bases lay in between. Germline CDR1 is MDHEN and CDR2 is SYDVKM. The CDR3 region is CASSSPGQNEQYF. The CDR3 nucleotides read TGTGCCAGCAGTTCGCCGGGACAAAACGAGCAGTACTTC.

The J gene is TRBJ2-7, the V gene TRBV25-1; 10 bases map to TRBD1. Germline V lookup: CDR1 MGHDK, CDR2 SYGVNS. The CDR3 extends over 14 amino acids. V shed 7 bases and J 5 bases; nucleotides not matched to a gene: 8. The CDR3 here is CASTGGQGGNEQYF. The CDR3 DNA follows: TGTGCCAGCACCGGAGGACAGGGGGGAAACGAGCAGTACTTC.

This clone was recorded a few times. The chain combines TRBV2 with TRBJ1-3, with TRBD1 matching over 10 bases. Germline V gene data show CDR1 as SNHLY and CDR2 as FYNNEI. Trimming took 6 bases from V and 4 from J; bases not matched to a gene: 6. CDR3 size: 15 residues. Here the CDR3 reads CASRDDRGQGNTIYF. The CDR3 DNA reads as TGTGCCAGCAGGGATGACAGGGGGCAAGGAAACACCATATATTTT.

V gene TRBV28 combines with J gene TRBJ2-3; D not resolved. CDR1 and CDR2 from the germline V gene are MDHEN and SYDVKM. This CDR3 has 14 residues. Between the trimmed V and J ends, which lost 4 bases and 2 bases, there was a span of 10 bases. CDR3: CASSWFQTTDTQYF. CDR3 nucleotides: TGTGCCAGCAGTTGGTTCCAGACCACAGATACGCAGTATTTT.

The chain links TRBV29-1 to TRBJ2-7; 8 bases fit TRBD1. Germline CDR1 and CDR2: SQVTM and ANQGSEA. The length of the CDR3 is 15 residues. With 6 bases clipped from V and 0 bases from J, the junction kept 10 bases outside the gene matches. The CDR3 DNA sequence: TGCAGCGTCGCGCGAACAGGGGGGAGCTCCTACGAGCAGTACTTC. Protein: CSVARTGGSSYEQYF.

CDR3 protein: CASRKRQDVSTDTQYF. For the CDR3, the DNA is TGTGCCAGCAGAAAGCGACAGGACGTAAGCACAGATACGCAGTATTTT. V gene TRBV5-5 combines with J gene TRBJ2-3; D is perhaps TRBD1 (6 bases). There are 16 residues in the CDR3. Deletions cut 5 bases from V and 0 bases from J, with 16 bases between. Germline-derived CDR1 and CDR2 are SGHKS and YYEKEE (reference sequence).

Details on this clone: Germline is not matched at one junction end, which may reflect a read error. This chain connects TRBV10-3 to TRBJ2-3; no definite D call. The germline gives CDR1 ENHRY, CDR2 SYGVKD. CDR3 length: 14 amino acids. CDR3 sequence reads: CAIKGSFNTDTRYF. The CDR3 nucleotides are TGTGCCATCAAAGGGTCATTTAACACAGATACGCGGTATTTT.

This clone was recorded only once. The chain employs TRBV27 and TRBJ2-1, with D uncertain. CDR3 length: 12 residues. Germline CDR1 MNHEY, CDR2 SMNVEV (reference sequence). Trimming removed 3 bases at V and 4 bases at J, with 4 bases between. This CDR3 reads CASSFNYNEQFF. CDR3 coding DNA: TGTGCCAGCAGTTTCAATTACAATGAGCAGTTCTTC.

This chain uses TRBV19 with TRBJ2-3; no clear D. There are 14 residues in the CDR3. Germline CDR1 and CDR2: LNHDA and SQIVND (reference sequence). V lost 7 bases and J lost 1, with 12 bases in between. CDR3 nucleotides: TGTGCCAGTACAGTGGGGTTCCGCACAGATACGCAGTATTTT. Translating gives CASTVGFRTDTQYF.